This T cell receptor beta chain emerged from a study of blood T cell repertoires in COVID-19. The method was immunoSEQ multiplex PCR; TCRdb's version includes in-frame clones alone and lacks a portion of them. The sample lists about 130,000 clones; roughly 83% were seen once. CDR3 length equals 14 residues. Trimming took off 5 bases at V and 5 bases at J, with 14 bases between the two ends. The V gene's germline CDR1 is SGHRS and CDR2 YFSETQ. The TCR originated in a human donor in a cohort sampled during active COVID-19. This chain links TRBV5-1 with TRBJ2-1; D perhaps matches TRBD2 (5 bases). The sequencing sample was made of peripheral blood. The CDR3 sequence is CASRLLAQNNEQFF. The CDR3 nucleotides are TGCGCCAGCAGATTATTAGCGCAAAACAATGAGCAGTTCTTC.